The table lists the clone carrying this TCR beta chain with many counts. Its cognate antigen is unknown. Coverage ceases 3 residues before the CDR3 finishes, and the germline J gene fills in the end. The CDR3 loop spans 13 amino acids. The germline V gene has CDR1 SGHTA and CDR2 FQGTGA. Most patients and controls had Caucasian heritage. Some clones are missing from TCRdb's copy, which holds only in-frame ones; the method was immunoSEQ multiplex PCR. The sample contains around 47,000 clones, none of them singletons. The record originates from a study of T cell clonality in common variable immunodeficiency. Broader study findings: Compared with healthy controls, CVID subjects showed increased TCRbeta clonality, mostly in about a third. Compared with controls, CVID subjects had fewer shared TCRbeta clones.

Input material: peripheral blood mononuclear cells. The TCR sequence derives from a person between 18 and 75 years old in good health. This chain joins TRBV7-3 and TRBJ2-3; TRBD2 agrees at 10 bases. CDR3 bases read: TGTGCCAGCAGCTTATTAGCGGGGGGCTCG. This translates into CASSLLAGGS. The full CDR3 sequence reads CASSLLAGGSQYF. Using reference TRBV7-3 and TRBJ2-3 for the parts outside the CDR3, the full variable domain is GAGVSQTPSNKVTEKGKYVELRCDPISGHTALYWYRQSLGQGPEFLIYFQGTGAADDSGLPNDRFFAVRPEGSVSTLKIQRTERGDSAVYLCASSLLAGGSQYFGPGTRLTVL.